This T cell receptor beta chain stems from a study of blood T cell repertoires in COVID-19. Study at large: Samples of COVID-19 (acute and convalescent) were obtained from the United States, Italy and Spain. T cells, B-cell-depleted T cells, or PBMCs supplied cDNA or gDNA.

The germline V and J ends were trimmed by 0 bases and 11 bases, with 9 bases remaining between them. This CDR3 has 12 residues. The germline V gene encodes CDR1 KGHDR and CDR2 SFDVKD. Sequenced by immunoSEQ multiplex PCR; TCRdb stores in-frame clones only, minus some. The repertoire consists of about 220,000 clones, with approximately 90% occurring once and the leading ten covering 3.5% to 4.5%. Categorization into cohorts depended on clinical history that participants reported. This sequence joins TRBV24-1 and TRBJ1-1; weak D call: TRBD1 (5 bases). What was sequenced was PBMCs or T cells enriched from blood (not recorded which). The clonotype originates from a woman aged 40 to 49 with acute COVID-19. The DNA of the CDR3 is TGTGCCACCAGTGATTTGCAGGGTGGGGCTTTCTTT. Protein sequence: CATSDLQGGAFF.